Each of the 2 T cell receptor beta chains below was sequenced from the same sample in a study of CD8 T cells in Susac syndrome. Random-hexamer reverse transcription was applied to roughly 0.5 to 1 ug RNA. TCRdb re-derived calls from the immunoSEQ multiplex PCR reads in MiXCR, one entry per CDR3 protein. The sample carries around 90,000 distinct CDR3 sequences, 96% recorded once. The specimen sequenced was CD8+ T cells from PBMCs. The source is a human donor with Susac syndrome.

The V call is TRBV30, the J call TRBJ2-7; possible D gene TRBD1, 6 bases. CDR3 size: 12 residues. CDR1 GTSNPN and CDR2 SVGIG come from the germline V gene (reference sequence). V gave up 2 bases and J gave up 4 bases, with 9 bases separating them. The CDR3 DNA follows: TGTGCCTGGAGTTCAGGGACATACGAGCAGTACTTC. Amino acids: CAWSSGTYEQYF.

The chain is built from TRBV9 and TRBJ2-7; D is perhaps TRBD2 (6 bases). Germline CDR1 SGDLS, CDR2 YYNGEE. The CDR3 is 14 residues long. V was shortened by 5 bases and J by 2 bases, with 14 bases between the two germline ends. CDR3 DNA: TGTGCCAGCAGTGACCGGGACTCCGCCTACGAGCAGTACTTC. This encodes CASSDRDSAYEQYF.